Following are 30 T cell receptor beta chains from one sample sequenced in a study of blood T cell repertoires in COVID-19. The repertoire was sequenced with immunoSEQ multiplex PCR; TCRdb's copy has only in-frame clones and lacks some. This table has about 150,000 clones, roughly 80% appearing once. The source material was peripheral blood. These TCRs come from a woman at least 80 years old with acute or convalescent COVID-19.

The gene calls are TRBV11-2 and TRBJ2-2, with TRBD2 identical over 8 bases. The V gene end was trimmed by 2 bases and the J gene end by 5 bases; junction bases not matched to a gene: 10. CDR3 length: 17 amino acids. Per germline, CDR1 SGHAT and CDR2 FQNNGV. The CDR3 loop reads CASSLLAGREGTGELFF. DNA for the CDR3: TGTGCCAGCAGCTTATTAGCCGGGAGGGAAGGGACCGGGGAGCTGTTTTTT.

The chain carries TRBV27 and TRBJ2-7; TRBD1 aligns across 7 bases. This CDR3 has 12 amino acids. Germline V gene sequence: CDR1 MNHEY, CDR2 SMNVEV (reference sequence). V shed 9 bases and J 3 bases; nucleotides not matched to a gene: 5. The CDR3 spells CASKTGIYEQYF. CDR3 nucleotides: TGTGCCAGTAAGACAGGGATCTACGAGCAGTACTTC.

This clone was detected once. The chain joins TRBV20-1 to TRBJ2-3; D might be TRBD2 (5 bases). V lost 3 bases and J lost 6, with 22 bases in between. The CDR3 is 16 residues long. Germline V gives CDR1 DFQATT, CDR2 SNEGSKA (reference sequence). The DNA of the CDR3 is TGCAGTGCTAGTTCCGGGGAAATTCCTACACATGATACGCAGTATTTT. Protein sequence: CSASSGEIPTHDTQYF.

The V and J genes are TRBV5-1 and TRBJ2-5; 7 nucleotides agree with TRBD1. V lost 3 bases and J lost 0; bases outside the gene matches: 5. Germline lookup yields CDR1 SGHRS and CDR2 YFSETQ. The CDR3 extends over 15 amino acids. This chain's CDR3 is CASSSRDRHQETQYF. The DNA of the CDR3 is TGCGCCAGCAGCTCCCGGGACAGACACCAAGAGACCCAGTACTTC. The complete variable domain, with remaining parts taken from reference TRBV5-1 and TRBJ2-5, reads KAGVTQTPRYLIKTRGQQVTLSCSPISGHRSVSWYQQTPGQGLQFLFEYFSETQRNKGNFPGRFSGRQFSNSRSEMNVSTLELGDSALYLCASSSRDRHQETQYFGPGTRLLVL.

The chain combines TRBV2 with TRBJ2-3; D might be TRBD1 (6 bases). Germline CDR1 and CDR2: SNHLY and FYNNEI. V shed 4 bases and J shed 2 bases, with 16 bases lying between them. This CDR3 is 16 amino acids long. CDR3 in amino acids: CASSGVGARITDTQYF. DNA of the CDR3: TGTGCCAGCAGTGGGGTGGGGGCGCGAATCACAGATACGCAGTATTTT.

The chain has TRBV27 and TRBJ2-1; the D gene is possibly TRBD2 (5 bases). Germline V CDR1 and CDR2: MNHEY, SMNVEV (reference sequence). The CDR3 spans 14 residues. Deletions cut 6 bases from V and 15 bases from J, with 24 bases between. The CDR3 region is CASRSDKGGPFLFF. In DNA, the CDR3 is TGTGCCAGCAGATCAGACAAGGGCGGGCCGTTTCTGTTCTTC.

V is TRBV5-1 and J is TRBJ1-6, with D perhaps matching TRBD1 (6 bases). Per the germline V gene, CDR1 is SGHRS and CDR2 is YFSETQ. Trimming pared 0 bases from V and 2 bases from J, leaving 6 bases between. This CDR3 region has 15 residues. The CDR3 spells CASSLDRAYNSPLHF. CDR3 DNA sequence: TGCGCCAGCAGCTTGGACAGGGCCTATAATTCACCCCTCCACTTT.

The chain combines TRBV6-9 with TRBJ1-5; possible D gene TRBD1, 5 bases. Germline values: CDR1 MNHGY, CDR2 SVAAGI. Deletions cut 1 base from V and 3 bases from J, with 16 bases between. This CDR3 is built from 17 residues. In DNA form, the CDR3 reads TGTGCCAGCAGTTATTGGGCGCACCGGGGGTACAATCAGCCCCAGCATTTT. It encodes CASSYWAHRGYNQPQHF.

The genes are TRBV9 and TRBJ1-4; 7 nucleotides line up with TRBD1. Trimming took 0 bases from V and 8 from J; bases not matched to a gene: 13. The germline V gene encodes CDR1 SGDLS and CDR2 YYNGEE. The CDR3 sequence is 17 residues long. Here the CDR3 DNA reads TGTGCCAGCAGCGTAGATAGTCTTGCGACAGGGTCGGAAAAACTGTTTTTT. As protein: CASSVDSLATGSEKLFF.

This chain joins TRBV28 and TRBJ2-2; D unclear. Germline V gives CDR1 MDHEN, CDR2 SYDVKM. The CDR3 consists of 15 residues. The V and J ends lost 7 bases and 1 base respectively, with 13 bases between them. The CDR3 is CASISEVLNTGELFF. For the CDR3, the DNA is TGTGCCAGCATTTCCGAGGTCTTGAACACCGGGGAGCTGTTTTTT. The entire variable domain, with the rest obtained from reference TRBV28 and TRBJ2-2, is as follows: DVKVTQSSRYLVKRTGEKVFLECVQDMDHENMFWYRQDPGLGLRLIYFSYDVKMKEKGDIPEGYSVSREKKERFSLILESASTNQTSMYLCASISEVLNTGELFFGEGSRLTVL.

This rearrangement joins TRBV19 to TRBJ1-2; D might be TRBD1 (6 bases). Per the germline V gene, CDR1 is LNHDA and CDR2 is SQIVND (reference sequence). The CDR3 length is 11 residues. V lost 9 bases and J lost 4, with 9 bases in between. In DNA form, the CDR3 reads TGTGCCAGCGGACAGTCCTATGGCTACACCTTC. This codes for CASGQSYGYTF. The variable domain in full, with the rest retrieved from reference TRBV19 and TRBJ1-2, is DGGITQSPKYLFRKEGQNVTLSCEQNLNHDAMYWYRQDPGQGLRLIYYSQIVNDFQKGDIAEGYSVSREKKESFPLTVTSAQKNPTAFYLCASGQSYGYTFGSGTRLTVV.

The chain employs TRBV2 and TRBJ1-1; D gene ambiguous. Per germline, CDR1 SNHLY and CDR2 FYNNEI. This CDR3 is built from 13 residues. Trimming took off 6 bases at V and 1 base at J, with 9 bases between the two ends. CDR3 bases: TGTGCCAGCAGGGAAACAGCGAACACTGAAGCTTTCTTT. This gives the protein CASRETANTEAFF.

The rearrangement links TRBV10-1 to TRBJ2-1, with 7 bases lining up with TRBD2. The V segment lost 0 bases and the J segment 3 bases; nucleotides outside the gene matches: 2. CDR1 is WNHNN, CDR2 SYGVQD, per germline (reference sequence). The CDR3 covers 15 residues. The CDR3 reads CASSESTSVYNEQFF. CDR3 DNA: TGCGCCAGCAGTGAGTCAACTAGCGTCTACAATGAGCAGTTCTTC.

The CDR3 sequence is CASSRLGAPTEAFF. CDR3 nucleotide sequence: TGTGCCAGCAGTCGACTGGGGGCGCCCACTGAAGCTTTCTTT. V gene TRBV25-1 combines with J gene TRBJ1-1; perhaps TRBD1 as D (6 bases). Trimming stripped 5 bases from V and 4 bases from J, with 14 bases between. The CDR3 is 14 amino acids. The germline gives CDR1 MGHDK, CDR2 SYGVNS.

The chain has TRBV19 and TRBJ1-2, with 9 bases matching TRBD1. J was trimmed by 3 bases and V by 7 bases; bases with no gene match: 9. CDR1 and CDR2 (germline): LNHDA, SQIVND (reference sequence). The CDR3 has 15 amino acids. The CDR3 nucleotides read TGTGCCAGTATATGGGGACAGGGATCCTACTATGGCTACACCTTC. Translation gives CASIWGQGSYYGYTF.

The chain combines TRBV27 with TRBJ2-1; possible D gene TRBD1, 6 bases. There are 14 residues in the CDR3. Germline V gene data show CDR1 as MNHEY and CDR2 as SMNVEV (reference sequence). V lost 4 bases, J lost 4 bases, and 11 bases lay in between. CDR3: CASSSDSLYNEQFF. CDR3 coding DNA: TGTGCCAGCAGTTCGGACAGCCTATACAATGAGCAGTTCTTC.

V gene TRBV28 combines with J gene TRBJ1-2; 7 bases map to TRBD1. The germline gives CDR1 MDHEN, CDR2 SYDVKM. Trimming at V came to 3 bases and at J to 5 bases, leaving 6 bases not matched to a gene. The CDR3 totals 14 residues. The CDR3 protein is CASSFPGQQYGYTF. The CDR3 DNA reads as TGTGCCAGCAGTTTCCCGGGACAGCAGTATGGCTACACCTTC.

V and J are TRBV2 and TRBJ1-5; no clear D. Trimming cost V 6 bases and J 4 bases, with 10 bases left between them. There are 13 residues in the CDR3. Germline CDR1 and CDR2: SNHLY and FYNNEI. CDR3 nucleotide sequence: TGTGCCAGCAGCGCGGGCTGGAATCAGCCCCAGCATTTT. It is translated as CASSAGWNQPQHF.

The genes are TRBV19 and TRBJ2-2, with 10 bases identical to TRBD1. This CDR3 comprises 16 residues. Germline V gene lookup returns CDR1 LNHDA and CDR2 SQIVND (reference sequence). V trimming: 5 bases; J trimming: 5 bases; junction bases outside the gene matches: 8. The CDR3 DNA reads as TGTGCCAGTAGTGCCCGACAGGGGGCGGGAACCGGGGAGCTGTTTTTT. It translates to CASSARQGAGTGELFF. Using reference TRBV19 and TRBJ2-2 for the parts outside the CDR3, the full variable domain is DGGITQSPKYLFRKEGQNVTLSCEQNLNHDAMYWYRQDPGQGLRLIYYSQIVNDFQKGDIAEGYSVSREKKESFPLTVTSAQKNPTAFYLCASSARQGAGTGELFFGEGSRLTVL.

For the CDR3, the DNA is TGTGCCAGCAGCCCCCAGGGCAATTACACCGGGGAGCTGTTTTTT. Its protein is CASSPQGNYTGELFF. The rearrangement links TRBV3-1 (or the pseudogene TRBV3-2) to TRBJ2-2, with a weak D call TRBD1 (5 bases). With 4 bases removed from V and 3 bases from J, the gap between germline ends came to 12 bases. The CDR3 sequence is 15 residues long. Germline CDR1 is LGHDT and CDR2 is YNNKEL (reference sequence).

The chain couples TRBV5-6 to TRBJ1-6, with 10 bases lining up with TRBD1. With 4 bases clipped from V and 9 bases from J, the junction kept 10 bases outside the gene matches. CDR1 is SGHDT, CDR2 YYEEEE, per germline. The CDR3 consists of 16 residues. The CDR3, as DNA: TGTGCCAGCAGCAACCGACAGGGGGCGAAGGGTTCACCCCTCCACTTT. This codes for CASSNRQGAKGSPLHF.

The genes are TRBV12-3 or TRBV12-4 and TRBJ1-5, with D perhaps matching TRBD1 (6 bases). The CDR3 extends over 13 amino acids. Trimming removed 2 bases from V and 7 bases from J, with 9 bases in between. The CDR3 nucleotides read TGTGCCAGCAGTTTAACAGGGAAACAGCCCCAGCATTTT. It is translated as CASSLTGKQPQHF.

The CDR3, as DNA: TGCGCCAGCAGCCACCGACACAGGAACAATCAGCCCCAGCATTTT. This sequence encodes CASSHRHRNNQPQHF. This chain links TRBV4-3 with TRBJ1-5, with D perhaps TRBD1 (5 bases). Trimming shortened V by 3 bases and J by 3 bases, and 12 bases separated the two germline ends. Germline V gene sequence: CDR1 LGHNA, CDR2 YSLEER. This CDR3 contains 15 residues.

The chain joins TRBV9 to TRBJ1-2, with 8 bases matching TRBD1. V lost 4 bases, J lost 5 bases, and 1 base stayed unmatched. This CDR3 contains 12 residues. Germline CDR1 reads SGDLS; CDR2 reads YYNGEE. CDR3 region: CASSRDRYGYTF. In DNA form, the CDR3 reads TGTGCCAGCAGCCGGGACAGGTATGGCTACACCTTC.

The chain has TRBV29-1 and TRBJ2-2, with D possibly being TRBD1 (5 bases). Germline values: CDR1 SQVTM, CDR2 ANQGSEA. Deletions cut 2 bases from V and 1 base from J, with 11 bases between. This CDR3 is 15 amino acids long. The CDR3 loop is CSVEIRQGNTGELFF. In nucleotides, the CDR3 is TGCAGCGTTGAAATAAGGCAGGGGAACACCGGGGAGCTGTTTTTT.

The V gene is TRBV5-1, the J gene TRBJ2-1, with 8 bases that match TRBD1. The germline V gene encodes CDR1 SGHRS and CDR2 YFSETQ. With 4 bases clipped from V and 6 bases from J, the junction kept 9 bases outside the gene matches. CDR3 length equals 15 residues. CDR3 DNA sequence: TGCGCCAGCAGCCTGAATCCGGGACAGGCCAATGAGCAGTTCTTC. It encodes CASSLNPGQANEQFF.

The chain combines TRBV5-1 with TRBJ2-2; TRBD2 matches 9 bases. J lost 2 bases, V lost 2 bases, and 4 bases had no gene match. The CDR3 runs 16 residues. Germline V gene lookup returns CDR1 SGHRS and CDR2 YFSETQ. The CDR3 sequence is CASSFLTSGNTGELFF. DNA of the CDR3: TGCGCCAGCAGCTTCCTGACTAGCGGAAACACCGGGGAGCTGTTTTTT.

The CDR3 is CASSYYRKRLAGDNEQFF. As DNA, the CDR3 is TGTGCCAGCAGTTACTACCGGAAGCGACTAGCGGGGGACAATGAGCAGTTCTTC. This chain joins TRBV6-2 or TRBV6-3 and TRBJ2-1; 12 bases map to TRBD2. V shed 1 base and J 5 bases; nucleotides not matched to a gene: 9. CDR3 length equals 18 residues. The V gene's germline CDR1 is MNHEY and CDR2 SVGEGT.

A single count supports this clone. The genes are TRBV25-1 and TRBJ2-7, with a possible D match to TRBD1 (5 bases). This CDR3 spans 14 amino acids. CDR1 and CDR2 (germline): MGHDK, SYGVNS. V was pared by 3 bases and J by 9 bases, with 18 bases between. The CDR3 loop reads CASSDSGPQLTQYF. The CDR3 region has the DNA TGTGCCAGCAGTGATTCAGGGCCCCAACTTACGCAGTACTTC.

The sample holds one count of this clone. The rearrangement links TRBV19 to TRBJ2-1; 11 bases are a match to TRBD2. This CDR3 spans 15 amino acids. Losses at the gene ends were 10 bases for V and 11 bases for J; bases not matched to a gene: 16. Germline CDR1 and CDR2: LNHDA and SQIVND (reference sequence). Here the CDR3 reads CATGTSGVSRGQQFF. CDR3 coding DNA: TGTGCCACAGGGACTAGCGGCGTCTCTCGGGGCCAGCAGTTCTTC.